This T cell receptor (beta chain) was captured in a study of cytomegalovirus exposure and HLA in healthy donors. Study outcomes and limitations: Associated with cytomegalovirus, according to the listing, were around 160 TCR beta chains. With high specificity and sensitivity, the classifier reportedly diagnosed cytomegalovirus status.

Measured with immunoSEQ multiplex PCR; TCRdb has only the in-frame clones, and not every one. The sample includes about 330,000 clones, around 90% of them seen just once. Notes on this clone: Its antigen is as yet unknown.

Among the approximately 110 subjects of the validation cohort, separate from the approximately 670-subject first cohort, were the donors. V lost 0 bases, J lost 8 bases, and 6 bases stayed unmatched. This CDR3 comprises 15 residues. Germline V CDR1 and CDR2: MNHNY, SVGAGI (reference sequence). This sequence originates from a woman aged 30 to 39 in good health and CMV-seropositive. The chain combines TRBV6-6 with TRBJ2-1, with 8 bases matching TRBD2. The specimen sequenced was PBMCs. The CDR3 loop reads CASSYSKRGWDEQFF. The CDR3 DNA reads TGTGCCAGCAGTTACTCGAAGCGGGGGTGGGATGAGCAGTTCTTC.